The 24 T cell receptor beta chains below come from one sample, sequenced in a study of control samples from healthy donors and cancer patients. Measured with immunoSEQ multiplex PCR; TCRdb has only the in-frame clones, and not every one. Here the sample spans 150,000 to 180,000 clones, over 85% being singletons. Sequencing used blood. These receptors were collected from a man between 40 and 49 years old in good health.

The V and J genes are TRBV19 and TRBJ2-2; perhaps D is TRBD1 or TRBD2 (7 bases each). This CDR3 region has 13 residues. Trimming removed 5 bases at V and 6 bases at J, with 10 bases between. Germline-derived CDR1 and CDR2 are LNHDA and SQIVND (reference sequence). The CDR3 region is CASSQGGSGELFF. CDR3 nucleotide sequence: TGTGCCAGTAGTCAGGGGGGGTCCGGGGAGCTGTTTTTT.

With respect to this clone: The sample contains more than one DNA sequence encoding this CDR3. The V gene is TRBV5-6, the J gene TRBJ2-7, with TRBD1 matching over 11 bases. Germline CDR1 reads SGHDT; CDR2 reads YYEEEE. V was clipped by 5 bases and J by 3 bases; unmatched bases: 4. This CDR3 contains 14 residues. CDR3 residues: CASSPGTGGYEQYF. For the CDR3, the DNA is TGTGCCAGCAGTCCAGGGACAGGGGGCTACGAGCAGTACTTC.

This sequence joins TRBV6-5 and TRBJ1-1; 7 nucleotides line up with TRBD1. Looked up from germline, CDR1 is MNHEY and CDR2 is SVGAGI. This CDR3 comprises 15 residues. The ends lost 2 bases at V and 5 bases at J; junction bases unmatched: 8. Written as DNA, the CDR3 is TGTGCCAGCAGTTACGGGACAGTGGGGGTGACTGAAGCTTTCTTT. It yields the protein CASSYGTVGVTEAFF.

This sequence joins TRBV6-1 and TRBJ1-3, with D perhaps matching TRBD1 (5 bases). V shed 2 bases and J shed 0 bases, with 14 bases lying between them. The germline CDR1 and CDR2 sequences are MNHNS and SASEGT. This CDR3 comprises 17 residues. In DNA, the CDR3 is TGTGCCAGCAGTGAATTGGGGGACCCGAGCTCTGGAAACACCATATATTTT. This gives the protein CASSELGDPSSGNTIYF.

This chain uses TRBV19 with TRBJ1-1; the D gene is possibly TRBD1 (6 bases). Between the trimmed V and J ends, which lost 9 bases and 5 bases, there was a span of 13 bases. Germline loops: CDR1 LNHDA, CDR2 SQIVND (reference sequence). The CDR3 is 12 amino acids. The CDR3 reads CASTGIRTEAFF. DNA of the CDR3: TGTGCCAGCACAGGGATACGGACTGAAGCTTTCTTT.

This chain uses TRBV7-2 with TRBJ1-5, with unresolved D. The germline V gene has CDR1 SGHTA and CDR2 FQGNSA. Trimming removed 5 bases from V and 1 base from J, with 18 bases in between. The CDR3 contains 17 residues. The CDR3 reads CASSPPGLSPSNQPQHF. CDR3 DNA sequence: TGTGCCAGCAGCCCTCCGGGCCTAAGCCCCAGCAATCAGCCCCAGCATTTT.

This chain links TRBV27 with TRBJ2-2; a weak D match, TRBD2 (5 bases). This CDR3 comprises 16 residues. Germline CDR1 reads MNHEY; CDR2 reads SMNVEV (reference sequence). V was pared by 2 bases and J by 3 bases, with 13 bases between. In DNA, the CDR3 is TGTGCCAGCAGTTTAAGTGGACTCGTATACACCGGGGAGCTGTTTTTT. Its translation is CASSLSGLVYTGELFF.

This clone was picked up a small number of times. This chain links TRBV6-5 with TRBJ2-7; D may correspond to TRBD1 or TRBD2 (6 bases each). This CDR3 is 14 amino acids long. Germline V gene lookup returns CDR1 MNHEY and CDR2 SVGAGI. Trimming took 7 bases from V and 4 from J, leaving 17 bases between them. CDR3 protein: CASNRGETRYEQYF. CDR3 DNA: TGTGCCAGCAATAGGGGGGAGACCAGATACGAGCAGTACTTC.

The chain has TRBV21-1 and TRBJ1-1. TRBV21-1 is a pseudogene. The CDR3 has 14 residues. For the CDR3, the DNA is TGTGCCAGCAGCCCGGCGGGGGGGGACACTGAAGCTTTCTTT. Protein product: CASSPAGGDTEAFF.

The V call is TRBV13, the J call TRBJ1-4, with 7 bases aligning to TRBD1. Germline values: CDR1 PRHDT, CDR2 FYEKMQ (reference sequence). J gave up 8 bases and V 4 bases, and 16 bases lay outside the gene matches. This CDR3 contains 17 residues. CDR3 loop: CASSSKSSDRVGEKLFF. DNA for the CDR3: TGTGCCAGCAGCTCCAAATCATCAGACAGGGTTGGAGAAAAACTGTTTTTT.

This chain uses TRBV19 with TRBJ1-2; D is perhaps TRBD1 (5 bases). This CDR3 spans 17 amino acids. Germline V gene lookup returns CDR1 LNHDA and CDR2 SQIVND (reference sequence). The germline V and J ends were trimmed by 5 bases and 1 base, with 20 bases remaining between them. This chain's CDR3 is CASSPEGVPLGNYGYTF. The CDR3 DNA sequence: TGTGCCAGTAGTCCAGAAGGGGTGCCTTTGGGTAACTATGGCTACACCTTC.

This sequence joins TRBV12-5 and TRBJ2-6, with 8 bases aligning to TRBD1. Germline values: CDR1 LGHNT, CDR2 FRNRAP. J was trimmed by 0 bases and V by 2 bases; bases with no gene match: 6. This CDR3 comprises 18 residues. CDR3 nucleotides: TGTGCTAGTGGTTTGCTGACAGGGGTGGGCTCTGGGGCCAACGTCCTGACTTTC. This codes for CASGLLTGVGSGANVLTF.

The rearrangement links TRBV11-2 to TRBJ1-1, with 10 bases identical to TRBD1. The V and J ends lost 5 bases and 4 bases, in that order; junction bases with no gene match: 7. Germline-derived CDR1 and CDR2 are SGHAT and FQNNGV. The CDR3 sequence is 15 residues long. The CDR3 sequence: CASSLTGTGVTEAFF. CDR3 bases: TGTGCCAGCAGCCTCACCGGGACAGGGGTCACTGAAGCTTTCTTT.

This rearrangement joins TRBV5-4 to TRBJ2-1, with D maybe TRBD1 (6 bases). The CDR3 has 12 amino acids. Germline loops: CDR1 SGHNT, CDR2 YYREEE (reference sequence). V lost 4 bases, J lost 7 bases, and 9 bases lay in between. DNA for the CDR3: TGTGCCAGCAGCGTGACAGGTAATGAGCAGTTCTTC. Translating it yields CASSVTGNEQFF. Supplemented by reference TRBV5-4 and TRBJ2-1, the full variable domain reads ETGVTQSPTHLIKTRGQQVTLRCSSQSGHNTVSWYQQALGQGPQFIFQYYREEENGRGNFPPRFSGLQFPNYSSELNVNALELDDSALYLCASSVTGNEQFFGPGTRLTVL.

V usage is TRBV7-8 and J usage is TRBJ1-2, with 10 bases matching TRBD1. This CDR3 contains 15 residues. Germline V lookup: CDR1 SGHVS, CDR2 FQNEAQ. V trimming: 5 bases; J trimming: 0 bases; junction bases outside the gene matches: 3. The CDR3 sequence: CASSPTGGPNYGYTF. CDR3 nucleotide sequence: TGTGCCAGCAGCCCGACAGGGGGCCCTAACTATGGCTACACCTTC.

Here the CDR3 DNA reads TGTGCCAGCAGTTTATCTGGCGGGGGAAAGACTGAAGCTTTCTTT. Its protein product is CASSLSGGGKTEAFF. V usage is TRBV28 and J usage is TRBJ1-1; maybe TRBD1 (5 bases). Germline CDR1 MDHEN, CDR2 SYDVKM. V was clipped by 1 base and J by 5 bases, with 14 bases between them. The length of the CDR3 is 15 residues.

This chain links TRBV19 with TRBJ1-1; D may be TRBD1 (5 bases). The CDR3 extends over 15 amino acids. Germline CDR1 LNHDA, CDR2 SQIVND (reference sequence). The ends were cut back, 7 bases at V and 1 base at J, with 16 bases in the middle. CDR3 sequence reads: CASIPTEGRNTEAFF. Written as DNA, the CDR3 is TGTGCCAGTATACCCACGGAGGGGCGGAACACTGAAGCTTTCTTT.

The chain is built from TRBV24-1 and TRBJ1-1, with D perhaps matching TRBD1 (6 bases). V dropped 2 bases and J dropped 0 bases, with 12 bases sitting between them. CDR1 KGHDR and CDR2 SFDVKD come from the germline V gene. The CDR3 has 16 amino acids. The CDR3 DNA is TGTGCCACCAGTGATTCCTCCAGGGGCATGAACACTGAAGCTTTCTTT. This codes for CATSDSSRGMNTEAFF.

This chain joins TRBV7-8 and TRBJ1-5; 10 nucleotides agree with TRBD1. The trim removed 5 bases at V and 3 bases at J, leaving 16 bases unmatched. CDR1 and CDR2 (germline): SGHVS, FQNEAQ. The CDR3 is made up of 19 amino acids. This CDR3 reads CASSSLARGQGNNNQPQHF. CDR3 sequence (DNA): TGTGCCAGCAGCAGCTTAGCCAGGGGACAGGGGAATAACAATCAGCCCCAGCATTTT. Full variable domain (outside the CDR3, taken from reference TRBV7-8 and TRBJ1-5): GAGVSQSPRYKVAKRGQDVALRCDPISGHVSLFWYQQALGQGPEFLTYFQNEAQLDKSGLPSDRFFAERPEGSVSTLKIQRTQQEDSAVYLCASSSLARGQGNNNQPQHFGDGTRLSIL.

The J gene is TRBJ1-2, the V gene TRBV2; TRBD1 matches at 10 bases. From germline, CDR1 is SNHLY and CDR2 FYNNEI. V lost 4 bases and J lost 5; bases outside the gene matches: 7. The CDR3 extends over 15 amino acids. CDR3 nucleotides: TGTGCCAGCAGTGCTGCGGGACAGGGGTCATATGGCTACACCTTC. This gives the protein CASSAAGQGSYGYTF.

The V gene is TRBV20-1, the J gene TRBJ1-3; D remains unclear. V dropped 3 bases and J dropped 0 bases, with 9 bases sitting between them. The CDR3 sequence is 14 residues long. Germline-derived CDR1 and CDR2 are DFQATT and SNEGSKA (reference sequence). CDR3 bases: TGCAGTGCTAGTCGTCGAAGCTCTGGAAACACCATATATTTT. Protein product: CSASRRSSGNTIYF.

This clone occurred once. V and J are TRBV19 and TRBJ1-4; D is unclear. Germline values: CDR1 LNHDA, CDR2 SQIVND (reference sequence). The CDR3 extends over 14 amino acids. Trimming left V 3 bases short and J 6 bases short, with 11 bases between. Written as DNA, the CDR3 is TGTGCCAGTAGTATGGGCCGCGAGTATGAAAAACTGTTTTTT. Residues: CASSMGREYEKLFF.

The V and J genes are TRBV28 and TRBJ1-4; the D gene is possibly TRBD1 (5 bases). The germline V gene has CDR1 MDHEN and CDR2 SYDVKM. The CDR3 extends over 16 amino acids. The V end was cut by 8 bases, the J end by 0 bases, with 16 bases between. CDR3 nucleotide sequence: TGTGCCAGCGAGGGACTGTCGAAGGCAACTAATGAAAAACTGTTTTTT. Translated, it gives CASEGLSKATNEKLFF.

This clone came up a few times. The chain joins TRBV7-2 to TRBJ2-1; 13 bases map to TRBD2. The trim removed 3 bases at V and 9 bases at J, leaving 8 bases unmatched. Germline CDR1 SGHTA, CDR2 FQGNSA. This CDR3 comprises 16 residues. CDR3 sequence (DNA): TGTGCCAGCAGCTTTACTAGCGGGGGGGCTGGCGGTGAGCAGTTCTTC. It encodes CASSFTSGGAGGEQFF.